The source of this T cell receptor beta chain is a study of regulatory T cells in long-lasting Graves disease. Study-level background: Graves' patients (newly diagnosed) had been on antithyroid drugs under 3 months. Study-level points and caveats: Public clonotype sharing was higher in persistent than newly diagnosed patients.

The authors built TCR beta libraries using iRepertoire HTBI primers and Arm-PCR of CDR3 regions. TCRdb re-called the multiplex PCR reads through MiXCR, storing one row per CDR3 protein. The profile shows over 350,000 distinct CDR3 sequences, approximately 15% of them singletons. This clonotype was seen at least ten times. Its matching antigen is unknown. Indicated time point: newly diagnosed GD, antithyroid drugs for less than 3 months. PBMCs were the source of the RNA used for TCR sequencing. CDR3 length: 16 amino acids. Germline V CDR1 and CDR2: MNHEY, SMNVEV (reference sequence). The junction had 7 bases not matched to a gene; V was cut back by 4 bases and J by 2 bases. The same data also contributed to another study, on T cells in Graves' hyperthyroidism and ophthalmopathy. That work contributes: Uncontrolled infection, other autoimmune disease, pregnancy or lactation excluded patients.

The sequencing used peripheral blood mononuclear cells (PBMCs), collected at new diagnosis, from a patient treated with antithyroid drugs. This clonotype originated in a woman between 35 and 50 years old with Graves disease. The chain uses TRBV27 and TRBJ2-7; TRBD2 agrees at 11 bases. CDR3 coding DNA: TGTGCCAGCAGTTCACACACTAGCGGGAGAACCTACGAGCAGTACTTC. Translating it yields CASSSHTSGRTYEQYF.